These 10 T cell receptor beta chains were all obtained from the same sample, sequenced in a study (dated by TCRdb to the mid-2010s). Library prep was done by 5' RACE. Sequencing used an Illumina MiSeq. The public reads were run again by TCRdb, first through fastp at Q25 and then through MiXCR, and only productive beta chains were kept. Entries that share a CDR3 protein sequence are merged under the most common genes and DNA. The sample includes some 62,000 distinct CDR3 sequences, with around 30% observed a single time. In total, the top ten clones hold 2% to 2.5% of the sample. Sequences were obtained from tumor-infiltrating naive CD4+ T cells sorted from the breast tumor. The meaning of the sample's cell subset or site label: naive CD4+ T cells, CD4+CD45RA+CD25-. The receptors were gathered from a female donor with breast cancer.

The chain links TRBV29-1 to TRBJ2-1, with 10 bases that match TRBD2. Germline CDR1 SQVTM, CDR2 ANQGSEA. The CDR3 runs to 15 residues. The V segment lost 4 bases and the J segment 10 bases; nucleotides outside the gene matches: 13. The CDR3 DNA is TGCAGCGTTGGGAGGACTAGCGGCTTGGATGAGGAGCAGTTCTTC. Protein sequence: CSVGRTSGLDEEQFF.

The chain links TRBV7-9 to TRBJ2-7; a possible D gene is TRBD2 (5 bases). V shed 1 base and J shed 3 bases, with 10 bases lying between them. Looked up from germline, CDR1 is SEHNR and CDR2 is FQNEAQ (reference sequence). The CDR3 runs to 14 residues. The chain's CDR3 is CASSLGGQDYEQYF. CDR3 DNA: TGTGCCAGCAGCTTAGGAGGGCAGGACTACGAGCAGTACTTC. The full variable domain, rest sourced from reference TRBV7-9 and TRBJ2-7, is DTGVSQNPRHKITKRGQNVTFRCDPISEHNRLYWYRQTLGQGPEFLTYFQNEAQLEKSRLLSDRFSAERPKGSFSTLEIQRTEQGDSAMYLCASSLGGQDYEQYFGPGTRLTVT.

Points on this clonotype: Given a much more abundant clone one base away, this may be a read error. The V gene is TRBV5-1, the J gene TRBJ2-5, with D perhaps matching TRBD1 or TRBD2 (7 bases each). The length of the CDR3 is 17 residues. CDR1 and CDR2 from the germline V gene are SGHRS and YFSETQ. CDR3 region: CASSLAALGGGEETQHF. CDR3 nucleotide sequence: TGCGCCAGCAGCTTGGCCGCTTTGGGAGGGGGCGAAGAGACCCAGCACTTC. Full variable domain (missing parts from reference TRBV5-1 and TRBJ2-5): KAGVTQTPRYLIKTRGQQVTLSCSPISGHRSVSWYQQTPGQGLQFLFEYFSETQRNKGNFPGRFSGRQFSNSRSEMNVSTLELGDSALYLCASSLAALGGGEETQHFGPGTRLLVL.

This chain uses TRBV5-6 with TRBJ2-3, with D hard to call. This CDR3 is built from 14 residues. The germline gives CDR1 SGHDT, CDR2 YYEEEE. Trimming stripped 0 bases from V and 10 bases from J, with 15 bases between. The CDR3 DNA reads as TGTGCCAGCAGCTTGGCCGGTCCGACCCAGTCGCAGTATTTT. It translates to CASSLAGPTQSQYF.

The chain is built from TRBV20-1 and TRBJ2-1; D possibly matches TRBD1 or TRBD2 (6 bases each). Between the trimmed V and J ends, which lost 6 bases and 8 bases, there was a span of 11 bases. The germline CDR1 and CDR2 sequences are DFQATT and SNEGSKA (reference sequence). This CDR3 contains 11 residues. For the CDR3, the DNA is TGCAGTGCCCTAAGGGGGGATGAGCAGTTCTTC. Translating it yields CSALRGDEQFF.

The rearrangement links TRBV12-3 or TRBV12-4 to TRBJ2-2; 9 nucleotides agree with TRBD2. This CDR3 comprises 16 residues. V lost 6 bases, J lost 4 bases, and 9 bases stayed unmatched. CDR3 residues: CASRIKTSGRTGELFF. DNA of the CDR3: TGTGCCAGCAGGATCAAAACTAGCGGGCGCACCGGGGAGCTGTTTTTT.

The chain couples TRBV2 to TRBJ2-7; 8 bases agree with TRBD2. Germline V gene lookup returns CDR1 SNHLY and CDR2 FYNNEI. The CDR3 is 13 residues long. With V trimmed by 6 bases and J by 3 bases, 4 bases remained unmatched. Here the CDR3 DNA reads TGTGCCAGCAGGGGGACTAGTCTCTACGAGCAGTACTTC. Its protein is CASRGTSLYEQYF.

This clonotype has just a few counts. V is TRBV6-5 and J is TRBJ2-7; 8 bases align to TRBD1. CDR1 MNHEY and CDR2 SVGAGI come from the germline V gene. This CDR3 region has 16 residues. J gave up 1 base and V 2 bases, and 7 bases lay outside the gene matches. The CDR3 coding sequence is TGTGCCAGCAGTTACGGAGGCAGGGGGCCATCCTACGAGCAGTACTTC. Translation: CASSYGGRGPSYEQYF.

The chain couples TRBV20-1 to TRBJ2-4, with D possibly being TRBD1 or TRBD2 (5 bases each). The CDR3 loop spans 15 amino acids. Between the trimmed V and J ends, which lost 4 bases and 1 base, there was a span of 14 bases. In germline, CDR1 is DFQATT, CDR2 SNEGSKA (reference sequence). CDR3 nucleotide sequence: TGCAGTGCTACCGGGACCCGGAGGGCCAAAAACATTCAGTACTTC. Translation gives CSATGTRRAKNIQYF.

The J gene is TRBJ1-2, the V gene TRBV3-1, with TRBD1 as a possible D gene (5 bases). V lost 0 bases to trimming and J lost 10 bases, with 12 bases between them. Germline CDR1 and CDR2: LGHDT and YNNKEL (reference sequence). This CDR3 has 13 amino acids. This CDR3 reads CASSQEYGRVYTF. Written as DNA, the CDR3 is TGTGCCAGCAGCCAAGAATATGGCAGGGTCTACACCTTC.